Listed here are 5 T cell receptor beta chains from one sample, sequenced in a study of Tregs in tolerant kidney transplant recipients (dated by TCRdb to the late 2010s). The transplants used related donors along with nonmyeloablative bone marrow transplantation, and in the human trials mixed chimerism was transient. The library was prepared using the immunoSEQ multiplex PCR assay. Imported from immuneACCESS, the table was reduced by TCRdb to in-frame sequences with V and J called. These copies leave out some clones; in studies compared against another copy, an unresolved V gene accounts for under half, and the cause of the remainder is not known. This sample comprises 74,000 or so clones, roughly 91% of them detected only once. The ten largest clones represent roughly 1.5% of the sample. Here the sequenced sample was CD4+ T cells from blood (PBMCs), taken 24 months after the transplant. The receptor set was obtained from a human patient who received a combined kidney and bone marrow transplant. In patients who had a transplant, some T cells may come from the graft donor.

V and J are TRBV4-2 and TRBJ2-3; the match to TRBD2 covers 9 bases. J gave up 5 bases and V 0 bases, and 9 bases lay outside the gene matches. This CDR3 comprises 17 residues. Germline CDR1 and CDR2: LGHNA and YNFKEQ. The CDR3 DNA reads TGTGCCAGCAGCCAAGATGGGGCGGGAGGGCCAGGAGATACGCAGTATTTT. This translates into CASSQDGAGGPGDTQYF.

The chain has TRBV5-6 and TRBJ2-7, with 7 bases lining up with TRBD1. The CDR3 is made up of 16 amino acids. After removal of 3 bases from V and 2 bases from J, the junction contained 11 bases not matched to a gene. Germline V CDR1 and CDR2: SGHDT, YYEEEE. The CDR3 protein is CASSSLTGLRTYEQYF. The CDR3 DNA is TGTGCCAGCAGCTCGCTGACAGGGTTGAGGACCTACGAGCAGTACTTC.

The chain links TRBV2 to TRBJ1-6; a possible D gene is TRBD1 (5 bases). CDR3 size: 14 residues. The germline CDR1 and CDR2 sequences are SNHLY and FYNNEI. V was cut by 8 bases and J by 5 bases, with 13 bases left in between. CDR3 sequence (DNA): TGTGCCAGCCGGCGGGACCCCAATAATTCACCCCTCCACTTT. Residues: CASRRDPNNSPLHF. The complete variable domain, with remaining parts taken from reference TRBV2 and TRBJ1-6, reads EPEVTQTPSHQVTQMGQEVILRCVPISNHLYFYWYRQILGQKVEFLVSFYNNEISEKSEIFDDQFSVERPDGSNFTLKIRSTKLEDSAMYFCASRRDPNNSPLHFGNGTRLTVT.

The rearrangement uses TRBV7-2 and TRBJ1-2; D might be TRBD1 (5 bases). Germline CDR1 and CDR2: SGHTA and FQGNSA. Trimming pared 5 bases from V and 4 bases from J, leaving 14 bases between. The CDR3 spans 14 residues. The chain's CDR3 is CASSPGGFSYGYTF. CDR3 sequence (DNA): TGTGCCAGCAGCCCGGGGGGTTTTAGCTATGGCTACACCTTC.

The chain carries TRBV7-6 and TRBJ2-5, with D perhaps matching TRBD1 (5 bases). The germline CDR1 and CDR2 sequences are SGHVS and FNYEAQ. V was clipped by 5 bases and J by 3 bases, with 10 bases between them. CDR3 length: 13 amino acids. For the CDR3, the DNA is TGTGCCAGCAGCCCCCGACAGAAAGAGACCCAGTACTTC. This translates into CASSPRQKETQYF.